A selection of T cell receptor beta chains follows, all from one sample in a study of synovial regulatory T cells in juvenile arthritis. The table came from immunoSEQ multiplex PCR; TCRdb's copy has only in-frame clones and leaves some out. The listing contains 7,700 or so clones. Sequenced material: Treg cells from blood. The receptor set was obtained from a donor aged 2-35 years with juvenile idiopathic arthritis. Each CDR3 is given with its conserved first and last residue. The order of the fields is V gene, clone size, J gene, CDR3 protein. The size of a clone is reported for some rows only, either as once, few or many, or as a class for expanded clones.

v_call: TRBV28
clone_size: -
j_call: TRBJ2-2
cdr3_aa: CASSVGGVMGELFF

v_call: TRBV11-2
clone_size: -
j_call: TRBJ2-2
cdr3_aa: CASSSLGQGPTGELFF

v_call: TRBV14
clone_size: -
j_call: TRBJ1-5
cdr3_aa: CASSQGNNQPQHF

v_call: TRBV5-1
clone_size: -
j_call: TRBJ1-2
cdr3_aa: CASSPDRRDGGYTF

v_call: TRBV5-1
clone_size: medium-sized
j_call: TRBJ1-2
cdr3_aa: CASSLDDGYFYGYTF

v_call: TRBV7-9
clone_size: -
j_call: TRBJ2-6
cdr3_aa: CASSGQGSSGANVLTF

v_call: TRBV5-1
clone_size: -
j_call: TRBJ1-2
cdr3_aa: CASSGGTYGYTF

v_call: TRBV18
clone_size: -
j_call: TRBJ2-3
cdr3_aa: CASSPPAPSTDTQYF

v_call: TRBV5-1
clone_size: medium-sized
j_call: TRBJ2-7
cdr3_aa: CASSFWVGYEQYF

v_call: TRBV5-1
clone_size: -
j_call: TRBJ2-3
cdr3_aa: CASSLKVLAGATDTQYF

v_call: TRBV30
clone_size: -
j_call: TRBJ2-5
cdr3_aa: CAWSVGGGTETQYF

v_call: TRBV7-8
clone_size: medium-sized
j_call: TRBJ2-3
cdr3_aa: CASSPRENTDTQYF

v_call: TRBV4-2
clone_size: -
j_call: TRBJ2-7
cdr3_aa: CASSQEARVLFTEQYF

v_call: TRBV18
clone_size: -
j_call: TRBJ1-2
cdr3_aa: CASSYGQGDGYTF

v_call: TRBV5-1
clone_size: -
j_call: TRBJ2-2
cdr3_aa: CASSLEGNTGELFF

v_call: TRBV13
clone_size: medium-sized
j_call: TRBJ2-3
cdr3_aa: CASSSGTSGRSTDTQYF

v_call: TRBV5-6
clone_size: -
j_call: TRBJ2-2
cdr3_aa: CASSLYRTSGNTGELFF

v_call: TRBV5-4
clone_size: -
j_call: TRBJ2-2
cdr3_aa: CASSFMGTGELFF

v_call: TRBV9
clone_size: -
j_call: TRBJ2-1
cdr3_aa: CASSGLAGDSHNEQFF

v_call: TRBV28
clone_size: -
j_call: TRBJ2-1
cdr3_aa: CASRISYNEQFF

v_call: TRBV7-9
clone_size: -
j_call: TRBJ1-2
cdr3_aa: CASSLGGHNGYTF

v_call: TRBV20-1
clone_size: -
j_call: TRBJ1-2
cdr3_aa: CSAPWVYGYTF

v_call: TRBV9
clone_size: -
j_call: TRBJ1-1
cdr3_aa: CASSPALNTEAFF

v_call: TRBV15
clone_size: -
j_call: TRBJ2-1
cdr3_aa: CATSSLSWDRADEQFF

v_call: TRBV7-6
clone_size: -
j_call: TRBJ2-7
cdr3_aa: CASTVGVGLLAGTDEQYF

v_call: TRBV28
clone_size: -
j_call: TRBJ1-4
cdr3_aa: CASSPPGRGGFTNEKLFF

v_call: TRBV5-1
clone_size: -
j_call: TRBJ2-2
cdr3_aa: CASSLGSSNTGELFF

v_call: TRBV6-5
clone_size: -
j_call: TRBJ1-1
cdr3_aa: CASRKGFPNTEAFF

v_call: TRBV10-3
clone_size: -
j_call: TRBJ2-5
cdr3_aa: CAISESWGPETQYF

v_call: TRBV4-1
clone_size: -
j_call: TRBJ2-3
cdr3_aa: CASSQENTDTQYF

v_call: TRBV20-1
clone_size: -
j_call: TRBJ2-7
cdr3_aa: CSVSAYEQYF

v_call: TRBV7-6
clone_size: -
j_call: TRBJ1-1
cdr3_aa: CASSYRGDGAFF

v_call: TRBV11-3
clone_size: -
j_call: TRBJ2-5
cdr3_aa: CASSLGVGTGGTETQYF

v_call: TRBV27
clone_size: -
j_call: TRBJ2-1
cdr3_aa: CASRELAYNEQFF

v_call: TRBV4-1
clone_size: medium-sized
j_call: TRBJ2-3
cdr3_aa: CASSQDRDTQYF

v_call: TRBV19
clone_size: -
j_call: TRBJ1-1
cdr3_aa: CASSISAGNSEAFF

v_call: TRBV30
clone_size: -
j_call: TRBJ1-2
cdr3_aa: CAWSVPAAGAGVGYTF

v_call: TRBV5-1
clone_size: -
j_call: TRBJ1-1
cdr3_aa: CASSFGGSYTEAFF